The next 9 T cell receptor beta chains were all read from a single sample in a study of cytotoxic CD8 clonotypes in ibrutinib-treated CLL. Assay: immunoSEQ multiplex PCR; the TCRdb copy retains only in-frame clones and omits some. The sample shows under 50,000 clones, 68% of them seen only once. The source was PBMCs, collected at disease progression, from a patient treated with ibrutinib. The receptors here all came from a human donor with chronic lymphocytic leukemia.

The V and J genes are TRBV5-8 and TRBJ2-2; TRBD2 matches at 9 bases. This CDR3 spans 16 amino acids. V trimming: 4 bases; J trimming: 0 bases; junction bases outside the gene matches: 4. The V gene's germline CDR1 is SGHTS and CDR2 YDEGEE. Written as DNA, the CDR3 is TGTGCCAGCAGCCTGGGACTAGCAGCGAACACCGGGGAGCTGTTTTTT. Its protein is CASSLGLAANTGELFF. The complete variable domain, with remaining parts taken from reference TRBV5-8 and TRBJ2-2, reads EAGVTQSPTHLIKTRGQQATLRCSPISGHTSVYWYQQALGLGLQFLLWYDEGEERNRGNFPPRFSGRQFPNYSSELNVNALELEDSALYLCASSLGLAANTGELFFGEGSRLTVL.

This clone was counted between two and nine times. The rearrangement links TRBV27 to TRBJ2-7; D is unresolved. Trimming left V 5 bases short and J 0 bases short, with 8 bases between. The CDR3 runs to 13 residues. CDR1 is MNHEY and CDR2 is SMNVEV in the germline V gene (reference sequence). CDR3 in amino acids: CASSGAASYEQYF. The CDR3 coding sequence is TGTGCCAGCAGTGGCGCAGCCTCCTACGAGCAGTACTTC.

This chain uses TRBV5-1 with TRBJ1-1; D is unclear. The CDR3 is 14 residues long. V was cut by 4 bases and J by 4 bases, with 14 bases left in between. CDR1 and CDR2 (germline): SGHRS, YFSETQ. The CDR3 spells CASSRVDRGTEAFF. CDR3 bases: TGCGCCAGCAGCAGGGTTGACCGGGGCACTGAAGCTTTCTTT.

The V call is TRBV30, the J call TRBJ1-1; 8 nucleotides match TRBD1. J lost 3 bases, V lost 2 bases, and 2 bases had no gene match. The length of the CDR3 is 13 residues. In germline, CDR1 is GTSNPN, CDR2 SVGIG (reference sequence). DNA of the CDR3: TGTGCCTGGAGTCGACAGGGGCACACTGAAGCTTTCTTT. Protein product: CAWSRQGHTEAFF.

This clone was recorded once. J is TRBJ1-5 and V is TRBV30; 8 bases agree with TRBD1. The germline V gene encodes CDR1 GTSNPN and CDR2 SVGIG (reference sequence). CDR3 size: 13 residues. V lost 5 bases to trimming and J lost 6 bases; unmatched junction nucleotides: 6. Here the CDR3 DNA reads TGTGCCTGGTCCGGGACAGGCGGTCAGCCCCAGCATTTT. Protein sequence: CAWSGTGGQPQHF.

By share, this clone ranks as medium-sized. The chain employs TRBV14 and TRBJ2-2, with 11 bases fitting TRBD2. The CDR3 is made up of 16 amino acids. The V and J ends lost 3 bases and 7 bases, in that order; junction bases with no gene match: 7. Germline loops: CDR1 SGHDN, CDR2 FVKESK. CDR3 DNA: TGTGCCAGCAGCCACCGACTAGCGGGATCGATCGGGGAGCTGTTTTTT. Translation: CASSHRLAGSIGELFF.

A single count supports this clone. The chain links TRBV13 to TRBJ2-7, with 10 bases identical to TRBD2. The CDR3 loop spans 18 amino acids. Per germline, CDR1 PRHDT and CDR2 FYEKMQ (reference sequence). J gave up 3 bases and V 5 bases, and 16 bases lay outside the gene matches. The CDR3 DNA is TGTGCCAGCAGCCGTGCTTCTAGCGGGAGAGGGGCAATCTACGAGCAGTACTTC. It translates to CASSRASSGRGAIYEQYF.

The chain recombines TRBV5-6 with TRBJ1-4; maybe TRBD1 (5 bases). Germline loops: CDR1 SGHDT, CDR2 YYEEEE. This CDR3 region has 14 residues. V was cut by 0 bases and J by 4 bases, with 7 bases left in between. CDR3 sequence reads: CASSLAGINEKLFF. The DNA for the CDR3 is TGTGCCAGCAGCTTGGCAGGGATTAATGAAAAACTGTTTTTT.

The chain carries TRBV5-1 and TRBJ2-3, with D perhaps given as TRBD1 or TRBD2 (5 bases each). Trimming left V 0 bases short and J 4 bases short, with 12 bases between. The length of the CDR3 is 15 residues. Germline CDR1 SGHRS, CDR2 YFSETQ. The CDR3 spells CASSLETGRADTQYF. The CDR3 region has the DNA TGCGCCAGCAGCTTGGAGACGGGACGGGCAGATACGCAGTATTTT.